A single sample gave rise to the 27 T cell receptor beta chains below, sequenced in a study of shared clonotypes between healthy human individuals. TCRdb's table, derived via immunoSEQ multiplex PCR, lists solely in-frame clones and lacks some. The table has about 2.1 million clones, roughly 91% seen once. The naive CD8 fraction comprised CD45RO-negative cells positively selected for CCR7 and excluded terminally differentiated effector memory CD45RA+ cells. Sequenced input: naive CD8+ T cells from PBMCs. Receptors originate from a man younger than 35 in good health. Some clones in this sample may be carry-over from other donors' samples.

The gene calls are TRBV5-1 and TRBJ2-3; unclear D gene. CDR1 SGHRS and CDR2 YFSETQ come from the germline V gene. The CDR3 is 13 amino acids. V gave up 4 bases and J gave up 4 bases, with 10 bases separating them. The DNA of the CDR3 is TGCGCCAGCAGCCCCCCAAAGGCAGATACGCAGTATTTT. Translating it yields CASSPPKADTQYF.

V and J are TRBV11-2 and TRBJ2-2; 9 nucleotides align to TRBD1. Germline CDR1 SGHAT, CDR2 FQNNGV. V trimming: 8 bases; J trimming: 5 bases; junction bases outside the gene matches: 12. The CDR3 loop spans 16 amino acids. The DNA of the CDR3 is TGTGCCAGCCGATTTCTCTGGACAGGGGAGACCGGGGAGCTGTTTTTT. Encoded protein: CASRFLWTGETGELFF.

The DNA for the CDR3 is TGTGCCAGCAGCTTACGGCGGCAGGGGGTAGGCCAAGAGACCCAGTACTTC. It translates to CASSLRRQGVGQETQYF. V and J are TRBV11-2 and TRBJ2-5, with 7 bases that match TRBD1. CDR3 length: 17 residues. After removal of 2 bases from V and 1 base from J, the junction contained 10 bases not matched to a gene. CDR1 is SGHAT, CDR2 FQNNGV, per germline.

V usage is TRBV15 and J usage is TRBJ2-7, with TRBD1 matching over 8 bases. The germline gives CDR1 LNHNV, CDR2 YYDKDF (reference sequence). The CDR3 is 16 amino acids. The V segment lost 1 base and the J segment 2 bases; nucleotides outside the gene matches: 7. Here the CDR3 DNA reads TGTGCCACCAGCAGAGTCCCCAGGACAGGGACCTACGAGCAGTACTTC. Residues: CATSRVPRTGTYEQYF.

The chain uses TRBV9 and TRBJ1-4; 9 bases fit TRBD1. Germline trimming cut 3 bases from V and 6 bases from J; bases unmatched to any gene: 6. The CDR3 consists of 15 residues. The germline V gene has CDR1 SGDLS and CDR2 YYNGEE. DNA of the CDR3: TGTGCCAGCAGCGCCGAGACAGGGGGGGATGAAAAACTGTTTTTT. Amino acids: CASSAETGGDEKLFF.

The chain uses TRBV29-1 and TRBJ2-3; 9 nucleotides line up with TRBD2. The CDR3 has 16 amino acids. The V gene's germline CDR1 is SQVTM and CDR2 ANQGSEA. Losses at the gene ends were 1 base for V and 5 bases for J; bases not matched to a gene: 10. The CDR3 sequence is CSVEAQEREVLDTQYF. The DNA of the CDR3 is TGCAGCGTTGAAGCCCAGGAGCGGGAGGTTCTAGATACGCAGTATTTT.

On this clone itself: Within the sample, other DNA sequences also encode this same CDR3. The CDR3 nucleotides are TGTGCCAGCAGCTTAGGGCAGTACGAGCAGTACTTC. Residues: CASSLGQYEQYF. The chain carries TRBV7-8 and TRBJ2-7, with no clear D. V lost 1 base and J lost 4, with 5 bases in between. From germline, CDR1 is SGHVS and CDR2 FQNEAQ. The CDR3 contains 12 residues.

This clone has a single count. The rearrangement links TRBV11-2 to TRBJ2-4; 7 bases map to TRBD1. The CDR3 totals 15 residues. Losses at the gene ends were 5 bases for V and 6 bases for J; bases not matched to a gene: 10. Per the germline V gene, CDR1 is SGHAT and CDR2 is FQNNGV. CDR3 DNA sequence: TGTGCCAGCAGCCCGCGAAAAGACAGGGCAAACATTCAGTACTTC. The encoded protein is CASSPRKDRANIQYF.

This clone has just one count. The sample contains more than one DNA sequence encoding this CDR3. The V gene is TRBV7-9, the J gene TRBJ2-7, with TRBD2 matching 15 bases. Germline V gives CDR1 SEHNR, CDR2 FQNEAQ (reference sequence). This CDR3 region has 14 residues. The trim removed 5 bases at V and 7 bases at J, leaving 3 bases unmatched. The CDR3 bases are TGTGCCAGCAGCCCTGGACTAGCGGGAGGGGAGCAGTACTTC. This sequence encodes CASSPGLAGGEQYF.

The chain is built from TRBV6-1 and TRBJ1-1; D might be TRBD1 (5 bases). The germline V gene encodes CDR1 MNHNS and CDR2 SASEGT. The CDR3 consists of 14 residues. V lost 5 bases and J 5 bases, leaving 15 bases between the germline ends. The DNA of the CDR3 is TGTGCCAGCAGTACTCTTCTGGGGGGGACTGAAGCTTTCTTT. Protein sequence: CASSTLLGGTEAFF.

The rearrangement uses TRBV30 and TRBJ1-5; D not certain. CDR3 length equals 15 residues. The V gene lost 1 base and the J gene lost 5 bases, with 15 bases spanning the gap. Per germline, CDR1 GTSNPN and CDR2 SVGIG (reference sequence). CDR3 bases: TGTGCCTGGAGTGCCCGATCCCTCGAGGATCAGCCCCAGCATTTT. Residues: CAWSARSLEDQPQHF.

V is TRBV9 and J is TRBJ2-5, with D perhaps matching TRBD2 (5 bases). The ends were cut back, 0 bases at V and 5 bases at J, with 14 bases in the middle. Germline CDR1 reads SGDLS; CDR2 reads YYNGEE. The CDR3 extends over 15 amino acids. CDR3 DNA: TGTGCCAGCAGCGTAGAATCTAGCAAGGGCGAGACCCAGTACTTC. It yields the protein CASSVESSKGETQYF.

This clone was seen a handful of times. The rearrangement uses TRBV28 and TRBJ1-5; weak D call: TRBD1 (5 bases). Germline values: CDR1 MDHEN, CDR2 SYDVKM. This CDR3 comprises 13 residues. The V end lost 7 bases, the J end lost 1 base, and 8 bases lay between the germline ends. The CDR3 DNA follows: TGTGCCAGCAATTCAGGGAGCAATCAGCCCCAGCATTTT. Translated, it gives CASNSGSNQPQHF.

About this clone: Other DNA variants within this sample encode the same CDR3. V is TRBV2 and J is TRBJ2-1; unclear D gene. The CDR3 runs 14 residues. The V end was cut by 5 bases, the J end by 2 bases, with 10 bases between. Germline V CDR1 and CDR2: SNHLY, FYNNEI. The CDR3 region has the DNA TGTGCCAGCAGTTCCGGAAGGGCCTACAATGAGCAGTTCTTC. Translated: CASSSGRAYNEQFF.

This clone has a single count. The rearrangement links TRBV27 to TRBJ2-5; 7 nucleotides align to TRBD1. Germline CDR1 MNHEY, CDR2 SMNVEV (reference sequence). This CDR3 has 15 residues. V gave up 5 bases and J gave up 5 bases; unmatched junction bases: 11. CDR3 coding DNA: TGTGCCAGCAGTCTGCGTTCCGGGACAGCGGAGACCCAGTACTTC. Amino acids: CASSLRSGTAETQYF.

This chain joins TRBV7-9 and TRBJ2-7; D might be TRBD2 (5 bases). Trimming pared 5 bases from V and 2 bases from J, leaving 13 bases between. CDR3 length equals 14 residues. Germline V gene data show CDR1 as SEHNR and CDR2 as FQNEAQ (reference sequence). The CDR3 spells CASSPSTGAYEQYF. CDR3 DNA: TGTGCCAGCAGCCCCTCGACCGGGGCCTACGAGCAGTACTTC. Combining the CDR3 with reference TRBV7-9 and TRBJ2-7 gives the whole variable domain DTGVSQNPRHKITKRGQNVTFRCDPISEHNRLYWYRQTLGQGPEFLTYFQNEAQLEKSRLLSDRFSAERPKGSFSTLEIQRTEQGDSAMYLCASSPSTGAYEQYFGPGTRLTVT.

The rearrangement links TRBV28 to TRBJ1-3; 7 bases are shared with TRBD1. Germline V gene lookup returns CDR1 MDHEN and CDR2 SYDVKM. The CDR3 covers 13 residues. The J segment lost 3 bases and the V segment lost 5 bases, leaving 1 base of the junction unmatched. CDR3 in amino acids: CASSRQGGNTIYF. In nucleotides, the CDR3 is TGTGCCAGCAGTAGACAGGGTGGAAACACCATATATTTT.

DNA of the CDR3: TGTGCCAGCAGTTTATTGGCCCTATTTAGCAATCAGCCCCAGCATTTT. It codes for CASSLLALFSNQPQHF. The V gene is TRBV28, the J gene TRBJ1-5; D is ambiguous. The V and J ends lost 1 base and 0 bases respectively, with 10 bases between them. Per germline, CDR1 MDHEN and CDR2 SYDVKM. This CDR3 spans 16 amino acids.

This rearrangement joins TRBV27 to TRBJ2-5, with TRBD2 as a possible D gene (6 bases). CDR1 is MNHEY and CDR2 is SMNVEV in the germline V gene (reference sequence). This CDR3 has 15 amino acids. Trimming took 4 bases from V and 5 from J, leaving 17 bases between them. This CDR3 reads CASSWREGVGETQYF. The CDR3 DNA reads as TGTGCCAGCAGTTGGCGGGAAGGGGTCGGTGAGACCCAGTACTTC.

V is TRBV28 and J is TRBJ2-5; D perhaps matches TRBD2 (6 bases). This CDR3 contains 14 residues. Between the trimmed V and J ends, which lost 6 bases and 4 bases, there was a span of 15 bases. Looked up from germline, CDR1 is MDHEN and CDR2 is SYDVKM. CDR3 sequence reads: CASRLGGNPETQYF. In DNA form, the CDR3 reads TGTGCCAGCAGACTTGGGGGGAATCCAGAGACCCAGTACTTC.

The chain couples TRBV9 to TRBJ2-5; D might be TRBD1 or TRBD2, each matching 6 bases. Germline V gives CDR1 SGDLS, CDR2 YYNGEE. The CDR3 consists of 12 residues. V dropped 4 bases and J dropped 5 bases, with 9 bases sitting between them. CDR3 DNA: TGTGCCAGCAGCAGGAGGGGGGAGACCCAGTACTTC. Amino acid sequence: CASSRRGETQYF.

The chain uses TRBV6-5 and TRBJ1-1; tentatively, D is TRBD1 (6 bases). The CDR3 covers 14 residues. The germline CDR1 and CDR2 sequences are MNHEY and SVGAGI. The ends were cut back, 5 bases at V and 6 bases at J, with 16 bases in the middle. DNA of the CDR3: TGTGCCAGCAGTGGGCTATCAGGGGTCTCTGAAGCTTTCTTT. This gives the protein CASSGLSGVSEAFF.

The chain joins TRBV2 to TRBJ2-5; D might be TRBD1 or TRBD2, each matching 5 bases. The germline V and J ends were trimmed by 8 bases and 5 bases, with 15 bases remaining between them. There are 13 residues in the CDR3. Germline values: CDR1 SNHLY, CDR2 FYNNEI. The CDR3 region has the DNA TGTGCCAGCCTTGAGGGCAGGGAGGAGACCCAGTACTTC. Translated: CASLEGREETQYF.

This chain links TRBV27 with TRBJ2-7, with 12 positions matching TRBD2. Germline CDR1 is MNHEY and CDR2 is SMNVEV (reference sequence). The CDR3 is 16 residues long. Trimming removed 8 bases from V and 4 bases from J; junction bases left unmatched: 12. For the CDR3, the DNA is TGTGCCAGCGCAACTAGCGGGAGGAGGGCTAGTTACGAGCAGTACTTC. This sequence encodes CASATSGRRASYEQYF.

This clone was detected only once. The rearrangement joins TRBV4-2 to TRBJ2-1; the match to TRBD2 covers 13 bases. Trimming removed 1 base from V and 2 bases from J; junction bases left unmatched: 11. Per germline, CDR1 LGHNA and CDR2 YNFKEQ. The CDR3 is made up of 20 amino acids. The CDR3 region is CASSQGSPRTSGSPYNEQFF. CDR3 DNA: TGTGCCAGCAGCCAAGGTAGTCCCAGGACTAGCGGGAGTCCCTACAATGAGCAGTTCTTC.

The V gene is TRBV9, the J gene TRBJ2-7, with a weak D call TRBD2 (5 bases). CDR1 is SGDLS, CDR2 YYNGEE, per germline. The CDR3 contains 13 residues. Between the trimmed V and J ends, which lost 1 base and 6 bases, there was a span of 11 bases. CDR3 sequence: CASSVRGIGEQYF. CDR3 nucleotide sequence: TGTGCCAGCAGCGTACGGGGTATCGGCGAGCAGTACTTC.

The DNA of the CDR3 is TGTGCCAGCAGCGTAGCGGCTAGCGAGACCTACGAGCAGTACTTC. It encodes CASSVAASETYEQYF. The genes are TRBV9 and TRBJ2-7; D is possibly TRBD2 (6 bases). CDR1 SGDLS and CDR2 YYNGEE come from the germline V gene. The V gene lost 0 bases and the J gene lost 2 bases, with 12 bases spanning the gap. This CDR3 has 15 residues. Full variable domain (missing parts from reference TRBV9 and TRBJ2-7): DSGVTQTPKHLITATGQRVTLRCSPRSGDLSVYWYQQSLDQGLQFLIQYYNGEERAKGNILERFSAQQFPDLHSELNLSSLELGDSALYFCASSVAASETYEQYFGPGTRLTVT.